The T cell receptor beta chain described here comes from a study of a mutant IDH1 vaccine in newly diagnosed glioma. Study information: Patients received vaccination from 4-6 weeks after radiotherapy alone, or with temozolomide cycles. Of treated patients, approximately 62% were men and approximately 40% women, averaging about 40 years. Previous treatment comprised radiotherapy, temozolomide, or both, mostly both.

Time point meaning: week 47, end of study. Every single dose of the vaccine, 300 ug of mutant IDH1 20-mer peptide, came with topical imiquimod. All eight of the vaccinations patients received fell in weeks 1, 3, 5, 7, 11, 15, 19 and 23. The method was immunoSEQ multiplex PCR; TCRdb's version includes in-frame clones alone and lacks a portion of them. The sample comprises approximately 33,000 clones, 60% to 85% of which are singletons, and about 9.6% rests with the top ten. Germline CDR1 and CDR2: LGHNA and YNFKEQ. V shed 0 bases and J shed 12 bases, with 12 bases lying between them. This CDR3 spans 13 amino acids. Concerning this clone itself: Its antigen is undetermined.

The receptor was isolated from a man aged 40-50 years with glioma. The chain has TRBV4-2 and TRBJ2-1; D is unresolved. The source material was PBMCs, sampled from a glioma patient whose treatment included an IDH1 peptide vaccine. CDR3 nucleotide sequence: TGTGCCAGCAGCCAAGATCCCGGGCTCGGGCAGTTCTTC. Protein sequence: CASSQDPGLGQFF.